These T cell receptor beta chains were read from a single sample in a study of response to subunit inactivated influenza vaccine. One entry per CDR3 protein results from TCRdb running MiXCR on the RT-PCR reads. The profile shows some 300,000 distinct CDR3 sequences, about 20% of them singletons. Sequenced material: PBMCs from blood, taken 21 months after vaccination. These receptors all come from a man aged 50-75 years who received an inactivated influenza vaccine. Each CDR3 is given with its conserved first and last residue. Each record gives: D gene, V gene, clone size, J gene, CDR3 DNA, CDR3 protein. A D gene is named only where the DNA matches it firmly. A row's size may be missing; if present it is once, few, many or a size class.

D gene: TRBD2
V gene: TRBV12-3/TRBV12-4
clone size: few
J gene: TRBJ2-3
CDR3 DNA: TGTGCCAGAATACCTAGCGGGGGGCAGATCACAGATACGCAGTATTTT
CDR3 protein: CARIPSGGQITDTQYF

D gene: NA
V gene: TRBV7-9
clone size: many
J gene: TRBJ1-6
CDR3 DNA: TGTGCCAGCAGCTTAGGAACTAATTCACCCCTCCACTTT
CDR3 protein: CASSLGTNSPLHF

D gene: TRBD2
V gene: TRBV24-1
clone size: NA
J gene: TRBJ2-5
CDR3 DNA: TGTGCCACCAGTGGGGGGACTAGCGGGGACCAAGAGACCCAGTACTTC
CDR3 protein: CATSGGTSGDQETQYF

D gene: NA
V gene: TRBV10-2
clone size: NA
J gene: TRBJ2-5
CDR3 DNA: TGCGCCAGCAGTGAGGAACATGGATGGGGACCCCTCCCCACCCAGTACTTC
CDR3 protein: CASSEEHGWGPLPTQYF

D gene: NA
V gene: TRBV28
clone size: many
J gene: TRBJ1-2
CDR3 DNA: TGTGCCAGCAGCGAAAAATGGGGGGCGAACTATGGCTACACCTTC
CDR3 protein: CASSEKWGANYGYTF

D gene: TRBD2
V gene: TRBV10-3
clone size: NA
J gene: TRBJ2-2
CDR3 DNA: TGTGCCATCAGTCACTCCCCTCTTGGCGGGGGAAACACCGGGGAGCTGTTTTTT
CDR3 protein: CAISHSPLGGGNTGELFF

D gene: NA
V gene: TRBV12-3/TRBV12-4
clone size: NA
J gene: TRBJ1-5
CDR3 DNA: TGTGCCAGCAACCCGGGAGGATCAATGGATCAGCCCCAGCATTTT
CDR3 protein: CASNPGGSMDQPQHF

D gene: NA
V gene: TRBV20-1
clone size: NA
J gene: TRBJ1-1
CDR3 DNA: TGCAGTGCAAAACCTCCTAGGGTTGTTAGCACTGAAGCTTTCTTT
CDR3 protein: CSAKPPRVVSTEAFF

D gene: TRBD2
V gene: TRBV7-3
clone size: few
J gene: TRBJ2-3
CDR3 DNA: TGTGCCAGCAGCCCCAAGGGGACTAGCGGGGGCACAGATACGCAGTATTTT
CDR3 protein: CASSPKGTSGGTDTQYF

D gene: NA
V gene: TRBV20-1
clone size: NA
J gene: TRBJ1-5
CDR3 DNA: TGCAGTGCTAAAAAGGACAGTTATAGCAATCAGCCCCAGCATTTT
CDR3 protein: CSAKKDSYSNQPQHF

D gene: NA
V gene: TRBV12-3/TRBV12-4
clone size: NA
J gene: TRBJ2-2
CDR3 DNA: TGTGCCACCCGGACGGGAAACACCGGGGAGCTGTTTTTT
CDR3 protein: CATRTGNTGELFF

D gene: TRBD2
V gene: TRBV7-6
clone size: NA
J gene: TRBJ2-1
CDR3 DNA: TGTGCCAGCAGCTTAGAACTAGCGGGGGGCAATGAGCAGTTCTTC
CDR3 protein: CASSLELAGGNEQFF

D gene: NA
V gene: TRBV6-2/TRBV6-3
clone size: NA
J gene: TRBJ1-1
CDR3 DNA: TGTGCCAGCAGTTCCCAAAGTGCAGGGGCCACTGAAGCTTTCTTT
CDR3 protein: CASSSQSAGATEAFF

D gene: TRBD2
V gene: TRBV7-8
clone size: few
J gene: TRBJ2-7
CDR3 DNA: TGTGCCAGCAGCTCAACTAGCGGGAACTACGAGCAGTACTTC
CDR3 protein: CASSSTSGNYEQYF

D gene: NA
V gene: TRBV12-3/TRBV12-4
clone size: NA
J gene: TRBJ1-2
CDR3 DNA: TGTGCCAGCAGCCGTACGGGGGGCTACACCTTC
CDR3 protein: CASSRTGGYTF

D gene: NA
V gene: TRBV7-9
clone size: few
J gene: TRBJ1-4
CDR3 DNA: TGTGCCAGCAGCCTCGGCTTGGGTTATGAAAAACTGTTTTTT
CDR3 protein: CASSLGLGYEKLFF

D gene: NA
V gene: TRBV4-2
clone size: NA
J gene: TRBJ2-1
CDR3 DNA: TGTGCCAGCAGCCAACCCCAAATCAATGAGCAGTTCTTC
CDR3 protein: CASSQPQINEQFF

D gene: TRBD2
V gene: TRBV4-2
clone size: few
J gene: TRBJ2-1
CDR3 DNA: TGTGCCAGCAGCCAACCTAGTCTAGCGGGAGTTTACAATGAGCAGTTCTTC
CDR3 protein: CASSQPSLAGVYNEQFF

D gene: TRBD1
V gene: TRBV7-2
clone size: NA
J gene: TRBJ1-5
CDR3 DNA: TGTGCCAGCAGCCGAATGACAGGGGTCAATCAGCCCCAGCATTTT
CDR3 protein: CASSRMTGVNQPQHF

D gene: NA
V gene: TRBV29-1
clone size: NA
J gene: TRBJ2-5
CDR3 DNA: TGCAGCGTTCAACAGGGAGGTGGGACCCAGTACTTC
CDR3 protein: CSVQQGGGTQYF

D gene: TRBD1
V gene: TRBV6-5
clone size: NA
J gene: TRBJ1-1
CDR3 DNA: TGTGCCAGCAGCTCTCGACAGGGAGGGCGGAACACTGAAGCTTTCTTT
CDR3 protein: CASSSRQGGRNTEAFF

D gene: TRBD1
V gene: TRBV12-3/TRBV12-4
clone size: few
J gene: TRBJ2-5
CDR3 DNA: TGTGCCAGCAGCACCACAGGGGGCCGGGAGACCCAGTACTTC
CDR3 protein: CASSTTGGRETQYF

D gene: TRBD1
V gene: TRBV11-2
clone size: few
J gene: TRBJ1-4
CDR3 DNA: TGTGCCAGCGGAACCGGGACAGGGGGTCCTAATGAAAAACTGTTTTTT
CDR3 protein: CASGTGTGGPNEKLFF

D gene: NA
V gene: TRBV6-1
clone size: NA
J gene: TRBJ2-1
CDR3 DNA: TGTGCCAGCAGTAAGGACCCCCAGAATGAGCAGTTCTTC
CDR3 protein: CASSKDPQNEQFF

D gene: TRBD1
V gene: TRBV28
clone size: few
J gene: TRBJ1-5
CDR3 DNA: TGTGCCAGCAGTGTACACCAGGGGGCTCAGCCCCAGCATTTT
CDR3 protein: CASSVHQGAQPQHF

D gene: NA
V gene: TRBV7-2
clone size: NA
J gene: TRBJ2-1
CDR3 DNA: TGTGCCAGCAGCCTGGGACACCAGAACAATGAGCAGTTCTTC
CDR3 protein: CASSLGHQNNEQFF

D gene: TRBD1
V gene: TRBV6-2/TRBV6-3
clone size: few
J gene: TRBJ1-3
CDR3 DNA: TGTGCCAGCAGTTACTCGGGACAGGGAGGACTGCGCTCTGGGGGAAACACCATATATTTT
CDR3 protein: CASSYSGQGGLRSGGNTIYF